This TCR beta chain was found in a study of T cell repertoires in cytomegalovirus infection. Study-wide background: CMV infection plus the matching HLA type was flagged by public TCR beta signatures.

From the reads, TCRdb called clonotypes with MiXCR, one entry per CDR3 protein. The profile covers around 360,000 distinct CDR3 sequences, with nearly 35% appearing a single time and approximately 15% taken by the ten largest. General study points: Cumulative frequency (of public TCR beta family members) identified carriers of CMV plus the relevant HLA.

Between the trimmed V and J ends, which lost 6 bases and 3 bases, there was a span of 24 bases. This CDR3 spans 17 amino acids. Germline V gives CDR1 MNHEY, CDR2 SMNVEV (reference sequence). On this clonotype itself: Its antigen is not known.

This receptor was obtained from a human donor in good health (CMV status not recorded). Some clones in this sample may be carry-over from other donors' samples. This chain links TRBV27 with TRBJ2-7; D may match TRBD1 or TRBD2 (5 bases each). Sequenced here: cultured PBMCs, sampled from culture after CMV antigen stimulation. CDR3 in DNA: TGTGCCAGCAGCCCTTCCTCGGGGACGAATTCAATCTACGAGCAGTACTTC. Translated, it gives CASSPSSGTNSIYEQYF.